The clone carrying this T cell receptor (beta chain) showed up just a few times. The sample originates from a study of blood T cell repertoires in COVID-19. Sequencing used immunoSEQ multiplex PCR; TCRdb keeps in-frame clones, though not all of them. The table shows approximately 190,000 clones, with about 80% occurring only once. This CDR3 region has 14 residues. V dropped 2 bases and J dropped 4 bases, with 11 bases sitting between them. The germline V gene encodes CDR1 MDHEN and CDR2 SYDVKM. Sequencing was performed on peripheral blood. J is TRBJ1-2 and V is TRBV28; D gene unclear. The TCR was taken from a woman in her fifties or sixties with COVID-19, enrolled during active disease. The CDR3 protein is CASSLQTEGYGYTF. The CDR3 DNA reads as TGTGCCAGCAGTTTACAGACGGAGGGCTATGGCTACACCTTC.